Sequencing of this T cell receptor (beta chain) was carried out in a study of long-term antiretroviral therapy in people with HIV. Study results and caveats: HIV repertoires had narrower CDR3 length ranges than controls. Blood collection from about 2003 to 2018 possibly occurred under older ART regimens.

Trimming removed 0 bases from V and 1 base from J, with 4 bases in between. CDR3 length: 14 residues. Germline CDR1 SGHRS, CDR2 YFSETQ. Researchers ran immunoSEQ v3.0 at survey level. Profiled with immunoSEQ multiplex PCR; TCRdb holds only in-frame clones, not every one. The sample records about 16,000 clones, roughly 75% being singletons. Each donor provided at least one pre-ART PBMC sample and at least two post-ART PBMC samples. Cryopreserved PBMC, at roughly 0.85-11 million per sample, were present before DNA extraction. This clone has a single count. What it binds is unknown. The sequence derives from a woman between 50 and 59 years old with HIV. The chain is built from TRBV5-1 and TRBJ2-2, with no clear D. The sample here was unsorted PBMCs, taken 1.5 years before starting antiretroviral therapy. In DNA form, the CDR3 reads TGCGCCAGCAGCTTGGGCGAGAACACCGGGGAGCTGTTTTTT. It translates to CASSLGENTGELFF.